This T cell receptor beta chain was found in a study of response to subunit inactivated influenza vaccine. This clonotype appeared a few times. TCRdb redid the calling of the RT-PCR reads with MiXCR, one entry per CDR3 protein. The sample carries 400,000 to 650,000 distinct CDR3 sequences, 6% to 9% recorded once. After removal of 5 bases from V and 8 bases from J, the junction contained 13 bases not matched to a gene. CDR1 and CDR2 (germline): SEHNR, FQNEAQ (reference sequence). This CDR3 is 16 amino acids long. Here the sequenced sample was PBMCs from blood, taken 23 to 25 months after vaccination. The clonotype originates from a man aged 50 to 75 who received an inactivated influenza vaccine. The chain links TRBV7-9 to TRBJ2-1; 9 bases map to TRBD2. In nucleotides, the CDR3 is TGTGCCAGCAGCCCCCTACGCGGGAGGGCCGTGCATGAGCAGTTCTTC. Translating gives CASSPLRGRAVHEQFF.